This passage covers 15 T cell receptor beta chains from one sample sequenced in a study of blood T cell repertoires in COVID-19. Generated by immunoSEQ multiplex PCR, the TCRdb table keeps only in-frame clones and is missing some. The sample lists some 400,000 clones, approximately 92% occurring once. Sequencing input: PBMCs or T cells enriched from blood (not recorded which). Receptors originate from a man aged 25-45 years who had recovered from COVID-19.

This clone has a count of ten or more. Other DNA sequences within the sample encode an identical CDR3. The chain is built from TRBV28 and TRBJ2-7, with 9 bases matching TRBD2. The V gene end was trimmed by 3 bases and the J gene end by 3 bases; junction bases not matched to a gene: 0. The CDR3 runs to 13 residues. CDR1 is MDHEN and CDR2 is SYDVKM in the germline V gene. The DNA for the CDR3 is TGTGCCAGCAGTTTTAGCGGGGGCTACGAGCAGTACTTC. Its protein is CASSFSGGYEQYF. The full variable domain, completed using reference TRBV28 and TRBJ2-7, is DVKVTQSSRYLVKRTGEKVFLECVQDMDHENMFWYRQDPGLGLRLIYFSYDVKMKEKGDIPEGYSVSREKKERFSLILESASTNQTSMYLCASSFSGGYEQYFGPGTRLTVT.

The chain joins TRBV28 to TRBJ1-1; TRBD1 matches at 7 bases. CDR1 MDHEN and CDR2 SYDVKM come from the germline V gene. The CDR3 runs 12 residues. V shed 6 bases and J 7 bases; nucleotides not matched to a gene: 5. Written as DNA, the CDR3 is TGTGCCAGCAGACAAACAGGGGTTGAAGCTTTCTTT. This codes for CASRQTGVEAFF.

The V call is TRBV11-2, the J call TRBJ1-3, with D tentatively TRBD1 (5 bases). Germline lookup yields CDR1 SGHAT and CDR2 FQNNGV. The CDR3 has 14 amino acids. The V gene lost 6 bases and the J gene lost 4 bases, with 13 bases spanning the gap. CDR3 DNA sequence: TGTGCCAGCAGACCAGGGTCTGCCGGAAACACCATATATTTT. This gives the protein CASRPGSAGNTIYF. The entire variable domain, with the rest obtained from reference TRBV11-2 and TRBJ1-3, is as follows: EAGVAQSPRYKIIEKRQSVAFWCNPISGHATLYWYQQILGQGPKLLIQFQNNGVVDDSQLPKDRFSAERLKGVDSTLKIQPAKLEDSAVYLCASRPGSAGNTIYFGEGSWLTVV.

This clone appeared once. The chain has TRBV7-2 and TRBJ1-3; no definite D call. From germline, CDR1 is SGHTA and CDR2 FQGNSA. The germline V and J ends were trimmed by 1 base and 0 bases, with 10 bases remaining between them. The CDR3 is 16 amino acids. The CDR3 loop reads CASSLEAGYSGNTIYF. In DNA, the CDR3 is TGTGCCAGCAGCTTAGAGGCGGGCTACTCTGGAAACACCATATATTTT.

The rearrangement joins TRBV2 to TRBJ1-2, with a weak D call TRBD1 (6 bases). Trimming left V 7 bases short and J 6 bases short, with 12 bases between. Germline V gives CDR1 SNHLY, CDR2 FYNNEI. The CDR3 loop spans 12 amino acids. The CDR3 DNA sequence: TGTGCCAGCACGAGGGAGGGGGATGGCTACACCTTC. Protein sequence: CASTREGDGYTF.

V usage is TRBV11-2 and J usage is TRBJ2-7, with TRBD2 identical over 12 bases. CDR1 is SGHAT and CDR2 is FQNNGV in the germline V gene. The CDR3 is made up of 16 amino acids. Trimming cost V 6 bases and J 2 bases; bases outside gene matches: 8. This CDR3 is CASRSGTSGWTYEQYF. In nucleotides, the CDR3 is TGTGCCAGCAGGTCCGGGACTAGCGGGTGGACCTACGAGCAGTACTTC.

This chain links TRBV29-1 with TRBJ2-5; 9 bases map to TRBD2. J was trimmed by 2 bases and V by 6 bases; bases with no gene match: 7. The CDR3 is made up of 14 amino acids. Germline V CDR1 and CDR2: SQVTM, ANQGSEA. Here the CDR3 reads CSVLAGESQETQYF. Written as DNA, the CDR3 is TGCAGCGTATTAGCGGGAGAGAGTCAAGAGACCCAGTACTTC.

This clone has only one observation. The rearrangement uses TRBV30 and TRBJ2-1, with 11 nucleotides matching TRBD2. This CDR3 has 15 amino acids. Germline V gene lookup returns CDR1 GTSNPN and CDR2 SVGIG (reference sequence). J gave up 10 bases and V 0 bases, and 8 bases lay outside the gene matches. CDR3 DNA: TGTGCCTGGAGTGTATTGGGACTAGCGGTCTGGGAGCAGTTCTTC. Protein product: CAWSVLGLAVWEQFF.

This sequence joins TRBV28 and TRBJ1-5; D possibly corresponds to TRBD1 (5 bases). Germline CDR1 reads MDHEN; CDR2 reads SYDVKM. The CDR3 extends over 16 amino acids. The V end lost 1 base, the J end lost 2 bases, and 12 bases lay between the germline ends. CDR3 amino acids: CASSLSPGFGNQPQHF. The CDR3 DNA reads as TGTGCCAGCAGTTTATCCCCAGGGTTTGGCAATCAGCCCCAGCATTTT.

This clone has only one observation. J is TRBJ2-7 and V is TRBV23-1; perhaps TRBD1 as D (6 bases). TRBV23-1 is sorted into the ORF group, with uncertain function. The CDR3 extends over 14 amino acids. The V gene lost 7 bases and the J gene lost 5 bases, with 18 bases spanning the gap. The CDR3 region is CASIPVRDTNEQYF. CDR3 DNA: TGCGCCAGCATTCCAGTTCGGGACACGAACGAGCAGTACTTC.

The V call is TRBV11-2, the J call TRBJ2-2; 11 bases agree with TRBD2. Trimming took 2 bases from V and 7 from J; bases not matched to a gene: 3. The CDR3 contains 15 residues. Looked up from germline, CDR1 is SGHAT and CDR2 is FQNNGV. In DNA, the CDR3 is TGTGCCAGCAGCTTACTAGCGGGAGGTGGCGGGGAGCTGTTTTTT. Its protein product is CASSLLAGGGGELFF.

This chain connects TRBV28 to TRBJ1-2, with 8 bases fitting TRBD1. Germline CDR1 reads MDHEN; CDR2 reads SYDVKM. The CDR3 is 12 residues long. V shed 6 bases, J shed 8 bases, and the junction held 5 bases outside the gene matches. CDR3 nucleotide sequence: TGTGCCAGCAGGACAGGGGACAGGGGCTACACCTTC. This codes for CASRTGDRGYTF.

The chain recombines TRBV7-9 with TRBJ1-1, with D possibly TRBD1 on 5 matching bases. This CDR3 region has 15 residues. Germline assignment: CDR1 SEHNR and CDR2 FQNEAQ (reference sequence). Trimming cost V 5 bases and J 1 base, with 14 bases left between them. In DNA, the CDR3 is TGTGCCAGCAGCATCCCGACAGTAACGAACACTGAAGCTTTCTTT. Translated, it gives CASSIPTVTNTEAFF.

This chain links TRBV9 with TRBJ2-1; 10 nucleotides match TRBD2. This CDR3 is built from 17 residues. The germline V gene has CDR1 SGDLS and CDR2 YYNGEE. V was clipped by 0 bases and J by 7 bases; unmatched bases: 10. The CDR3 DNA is TGTGCCAGCAGCGTAGGCCCAAGCGGGAGGGGCACAAATGAGCAGTTCTTC. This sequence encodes CASSVGPSGRGTNEQFF.

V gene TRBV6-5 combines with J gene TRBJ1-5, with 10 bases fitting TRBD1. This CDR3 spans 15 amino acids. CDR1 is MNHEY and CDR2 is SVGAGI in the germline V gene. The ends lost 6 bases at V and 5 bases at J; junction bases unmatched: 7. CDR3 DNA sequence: TGTGCCAGCAGGCAGTTGGGACAGGGGCATCAGCCCCAGCATTTT. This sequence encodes CASRQLGQGHQPQHF.